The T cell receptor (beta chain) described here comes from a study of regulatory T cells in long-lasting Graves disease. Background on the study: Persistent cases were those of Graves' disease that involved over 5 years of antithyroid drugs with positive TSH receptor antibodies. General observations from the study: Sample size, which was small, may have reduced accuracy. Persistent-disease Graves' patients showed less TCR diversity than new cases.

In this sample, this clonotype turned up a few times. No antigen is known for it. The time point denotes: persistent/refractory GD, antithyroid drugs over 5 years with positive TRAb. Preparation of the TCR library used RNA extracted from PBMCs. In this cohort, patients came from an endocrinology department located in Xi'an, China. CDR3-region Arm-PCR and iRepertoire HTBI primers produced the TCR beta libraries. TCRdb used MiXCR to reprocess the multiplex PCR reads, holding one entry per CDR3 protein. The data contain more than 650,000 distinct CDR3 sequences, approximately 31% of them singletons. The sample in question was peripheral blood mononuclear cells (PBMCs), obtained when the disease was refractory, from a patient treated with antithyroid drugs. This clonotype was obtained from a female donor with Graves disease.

The CDR3 here is CSARDGSGEQYF. The CDR3 nucleotides are TGCAGCGCTAGGGACGGTTCCGGGGAGCAGTACTTC. This chain uses TRBV29-1 with TRBJ2-7, with D perhaps TRBD1 or TRBD2 (5 bases each). The V end was cut by 7 bases, the J end by 7 bases, with 17 bases between. The CDR3 is made up of 12 amino acids. Germline CDR1 and CDR2: SQVTM and ANQGSEA.